The 3 T cell receptor beta chains below were found in one sample sequenced in a study of shared T cell receptors in the human thymus. Sequencing used immunoSEQ multiplex PCR; TCRdb keeps in-frame clones, though not all of them. The sample comprises some 400,000 clones, around 95% of which are singletons, and around 0.019% rests with the top ten. Input material: thymocytes. The receptors derive from a human donor.

This clone showed up just a few times. The chain employs TRBV28 and TRBJ1-5; no firm D call. Germline lookup yields CDR1 MDHEN and CDR2 SYDVKM. CDR3 length: 15 residues. Trimming took 3 bases from V and 2 from J, leaving 11 bases between them. The chain's CDR3 is CASSFLTAGNQPQHF. In DNA form, the CDR3 reads TGTGCCAGCAGTTTCCTAACTGCGGGCAATCAGCCCCAGCATTTT.

V gene TRBV18 combines with J gene TRBJ2-3; weak D call: TRBD2 (5 bases). The CDR3 contains 14 residues. Germline-derived CDR1 and CDR2 are KGHSH and LQKENI. Trimming removed 3 bases at V and 4 bases at J, with 11 bases between. The CDR3 loop is CASSPPSGSDTQYF. The CDR3 nucleotides are TGTGCCAGCTCACCTCCCTCGGGGTCAGATACGCAGTATTTT.

DNA for the CDR3: TGTGCCAGCAGCTCCTTAGCGGGAGTTAGATATGGGACCCAGTACTTC. This encodes CASSSLAGVRYGTQYF. V and J are TRBV4-2 and TRBJ2-5, with 9 bases matching TRBD2. Germline CDR1 LGHNA, CDR2 YNFKEQ. The trim removed 5 bases at V and 7 bases at J, leaving 14 bases unmatched. This CDR3 region has 16 residues.